The 7 T cell receptor beta chains presented below share a single source sample, sequenced in a study of spatial heterogeneity in lung cancer. Regarding time point: blood at routine non-recurrence follow-up after resection. TCRdb used MiXCR to reprocess the 5' RACE reads, holding one entry per CDR3 protein. The sample includes some 30,000 distinct CDR3 sequences, about 10% of them seen just once. The sequences come from PBMCs, collected at follow-up. Source of these receptors: a female donor with early-stage non-small cell lung cancer.

The chain is built from TRBV5-1 and TRBJ1-2; D is uncertain. V shed 0 bases and J shed 6 bases, with 6 bases lying between them. The CDR3 covers 12 residues. Germline V gene data show CDR1 as SGHRS and CDR2 as YFSETQ. The CDR3 here is CASSLEGNGYTF. In DNA form, the CDR3 reads TGCGCCAGCAGCTTGGAGGGCAATGGCTACACCTTC.

This clonotype was observed many times. V is TRBV28 and J is TRBJ2-7; 7 bases line up with TRBD1. Germline V gives CDR1 MDHEN, CDR2 SYDVKM. V gave up 5 bases and J gave up 6 bases; unmatched junction bases: 13. This CDR3 has 15 amino acids. DNA for the CDR3: TGTGCCAGCAGTCCAGGGACAGCGATCATGAGCGAGCAGTACTTC. It encodes CASSPGTAIMSEQYF.

In this sample, this clonotype turned up many times. CDR3 region: CASSLTGEQYF. CDR3 sequence (DNA): TGTGCCAGCAGTTTGACAGGGGAGCAGTACTTC. J is TRBJ2-7 and V is TRBV28, with 7 bases identical to TRBD1. CDR1 MDHEN and CDR2 SYDVKM come from the germline V gene. The CDR3 runs to 11 residues. V was clipped by 3 bases and J by 7 bases; unmatched bases: 0. Full variable domain (missing parts from reference TRBV28 and TRBJ2-7): DVKVTQSSRYLVKRTGEKVFLECVQDMDHENMFWYRQDPGLGLRLIYFSYDVKMKEKGDIPEGYSVSREKKERFSLILESASTNQTSMYLCASSLTGEQYFGPGTRLTVT.

The CDR3 loop reads CSARGGITEAFF. The CDR3 DNA reads TGCAGTGCTAGAGGGGGGATCACTGAAGCTTTCTTT. The chain is built from TRBV20-1 and TRBJ1-1, with a weak D call TRBD1 (5 bases). With 1 base removed from V and 4 bases from J, the gap between germline ends came to 7 bases. Germline V gives CDR1 DFQATT, CDR2 SNEGSKA (reference sequence). The CDR3 totals 12 residues.

This clonotype was seen ten or more times. The DNA for the CDR3 is TGCAGCGTTGTGGTCCTCGGTACGCAGTATTTT. Amino acids: CSVVVLGTQYF. The V and J genes are TRBV29-1 and TRBJ2-3; no definite D call. Germline-derived CDR1 and CDR2 are SQVTM and ANQGSEA. The CDR3 has 11 amino acids. The V and J ends lost 4 bases and 8 bases respectively, with 10 bases between them.

This clonotype appeared many times. V usage is TRBV19 and J usage is TRBJ2-3; 11 bases line up with TRBD1. The CDR3 is made up of 15 amino acids. In germline, CDR1 is LNHDA, CDR2 SQIVND (reference sequence). V dropped 6 bases and J dropped 3; count of bases not matched to a gene: 5. The CDR3 loop is CASSGGQGATDTQYF. The DNA of the CDR3 is TGTGCCAGTAGCGGAGGACAGGGGGCGACAGATACGCAGTATTTT.

The V gene is TRBV7-9, the J gene TRBJ2-7; D may be TRBD1 or TRBD2 (5 bases each). The CDR3 is 14 residues long. Germline V gene lookup returns CDR1 SEHNR and CDR2 FQNEAQ (reference sequence). V lost 5 bases and J lost 4, with 15 bases in between. The CDR3 loop reads CASSRPGAAYEQYF. The DNA for the CDR3 is TGTGCCAGCAGCCGGCCCGGGGCCGCGTACGAGCAGTACTTC.